The TCR beta chain under discussion was sequenced for a study of cytotoxic CD8 clonotypes in ibrutinib-treated CLL (dated by TCRdb to the early 2020s). About the study as a whole: In this cohort, around 15 patients were treatment-naive and approximately twelve were relapsed/refractory, while 17 to 18 had unmutated IGHV. Partial responses were observed in 24 patients and complete responses in 2; after a median follow-up of roughly 62 months, remission was maintained in 15 or so patients and progression was observed in about twelve. Samples at response were collected after a median of about twelve months of treatment, with a range of about 6 to 36 months. An average of about 250,000 productive templates and about 100,000 productive rearrangements was obtained per sample. Longitudinal samples were obtainable from about 30% of the roughly 90 participants in the trial. Cryopreserved peripheral blood mononuclear cells were collected before treatment, at response, and at either disease progression or sustained remission. Every remission and progressive disease sample was obtained while ibrutinib was still being received by the patients. Study-level results and caveats: Public clonotypes were rare and either shrank or stayed stable during treatment, and the rise in clonality at ibrutinib response reflected expansion of private clonotypes. An increase in clonality was observed at ibrutinib response, with clonality remaining stable during sustained remission and falling back toward baseline at progression. Baseline clonality was found to be higher than that of age-matched healthy donors and was strongly correlated with circulating CD8+ T-cell counts. Sustained-remission and progressing patients did not have matched sampling times, and lymph node repertoires were not examined.

The goal of deep resolution MiSeq sequencing was a depth between 1 in 1 million and 1 in 200,000 T cells, and coverage averaged 10x per clonotype. The immunoSEQ hsTCRB Kit was used to generate the TCR beta libraries. In the source study's methods: ImmunoSEQ Data Assistant and ImmunoSEQ Analyzer were used for data analysis, and V, D and J genes were assigned according to IMGT definitions. Clonality was computed as one minus normalized Shannon entropy of productive rearrangement frequencies, ranging from 0 to 1. Only overrepresented clonotypes making up at least 0.05% of each patient's repertoire were included in the public clonotype analysis. About a dozen age-matched healthy donor repertoires from immuneACCESS served as clonality controls. The source is immuneACCESS, and TCRdb retained only in-frame sequences with V and J called. Part of the clones is not carried over; for the studies checked, unresolved V genes explain less than half of this, and the remainder is unexplained. The DNA gave D and trimming, while V, J and clone size come from that table. This sample has approximately 130,000 clones in its table, and approximately 81% of those were observed once. The ten largest clones represent 2.5% to 3.5% of the sample.

A word on this clone: The target of this receptor is not known. Per-base quality was not reported, and no clone a single base away is much larger than it.

Inclusive of the bounding cysteine and phenylalanine, the CDR3 is 15 residues long. The DNA shown is the 45-base CDR3, in frame from base 1. Cut back by 1 base and 5 bases, the V and J ends lie 14 bases apart. CDR1 and CDR2 are read off the germline V gene (reference sequence) as GTSNPN and SVGIG. This sample's time point label indicates: 20 to 30 months on ibrutinib. Around 1.8 micrograms of genomic DNA were extracted from cryopreserved PBMCs for TCR beta library preparation. High-throughput TCR beta sequencing was performed on longitudinal blood samples from CLL patients receiving ibrutinib monotherapy. Patients were enrolled in a phase 2 open-label single-center ibrutinib monotherapy trial.

The receptor was derived from a human donor with chronic lymphocytic leukemia. The V and J segments used are TRBV30 and TRBJ2-2; matching of 5 bases hints at TRBD1 as the D gene. Sequences were derived from PBMCs, sampled after 24 months of ibrutinib treatment. The DNA sequence is as follows: TGTGCCTGGAGTGGGACAATCTATCGGACCGGGGAGCTGTTTTTT. Translated, it gives CAWSGTIYRTGELFF.